This T cell receptor (beta chain) comes out of a study of cytomegalovirus exposure and HLA in healthy donors (dated by TCRdb to about 2017). For the wider study: According to an earlier analysis of 587 of the donors, roughly 180 million T cells yielded 90 million to 140 million unique TCR beta sequences and around 300 Gb of sequence data. All discovery cohort repertoires had been generated using a single sequencing platform. Among about 400 genotyped donors of the cohort, an average of roughly 230,000 unique TCR beta nucleotide sequences was sequenced per donor, of which approximately 19% were non-productive. Typing coverage varied by locus: roughly 629-630 donors for A, B, C, DRB1 and DQB1; approximately 520 for DQA1; approximately 610 for DPA1; roughly 450 for DPB1. Besides the first cohort of around 700 subjects, a separate validation cohort made up of about 120 different subjects was used. The genetic ancestry cluster associated with self-reported Caucasian donors included over 65% of the 300 to 400 genotyped donors. A later genetic analysis took genome-wide SNP genotypes for about 55% of the 666 donors and used that subset as a discovery cohort. To decide whether each TCR beta V gene segment behaved as functional or pseudogenic, an earlier analysis of several hundred of the donors relied on high-throughput TCR beta sequencing. Alongside the repertoire data, information on donor age, sex, ethnicity and CMV serostatus was compiled. The study aimed to test whether cataloging public T cell receptors could reveal signatures of past pathogen exposure. Four or five DR-DQ haplotypes were handled as single units for association and clustering, since linkage in the cohort was strong. HLA typing covered class I and class II loci at four-digit resolution. The study used immunosequencing to profile the T cell repertoires of around 600 subjects and linked those repertoires to cytomegalovirus serostatus. The later analysis used no new phenotypic data to find candidate immune exposures, relying instead on TCR beta sequences and their occurrence across donors. In a later analysis, previously published TCR beta repertoires from about 670 donors were re-analyzed and high-resolution HLA genotyping was added so that TCR occurrence patterns could be studied. To predict cytomegalovirus infection status, the study brought together high-throughput TCR immunosequencing, statistical association of individual TCRs with disease status, and machine learning. Around 330 gigabases of sequencing data and around 80 million unique TCR sequences made up an early release that covered 500 to 700 HLA-typed donors.

The library was produced with the immunoSEQ multiplex PCR assay. A mixture of 60 forward primers for TCR Vbeta segments and 13 reverse primers for TCR Jbeta segments was used in the multiplex PCR. The CDR3 region of rearranged TCR beta genes was amplified from genomic DNA by a multiplex PCR assay. Amplified TCR beta libraries were sequenced as 87-base-pair reads on the Illumina HiSeq System. The authors processed their data as follows. A later analysis counted 65 million to 90 million unique TCR beta chains across the 666 repertoires, and some 11 million of these chains were shared by at least two donors. To remove PCR and sequencing errors, raw reads were error-corrected and collapsed into unique sequences using a nearest-neighbor algorithm that merged closely related sequences. CDR3 sequences were aligned to IMGT reference sequences to assign V, D and J gene segments. For a sequence to be retained, a match of at least six nucleotides to both a V gene segment and a J gene segment was required. A rearrangement was called productive if the CDR3 had no stop codons and remained in frame with V and J, and every other rearrangement was called non-productive. Following IMGT convention, CDR3 was defined as the stretch from the second conserved V-encoded cysteine to the conserved J-encoded phenylalanine. In an earlier analysis of roughly 610 of the donors, sequences lacking an unambiguous match to a single V gene segment were excluded. In an earlier analysis of approximately 590 of the donors, V segments were called functional above 56.7% productive rearrangements and were called segregating when the between-donor standard deviation exceeded 5%. A statistical classification framework was built to diagnose cytomegalovirus status from the catalog of TCR beta chain sequences. V and J gene assignment, in a later analysis, came from comparing TCR nucleotide sequences with IMGT/GENE-DB human TR gene sequences. In a later analysis, CDR3 sequences and most-parsimonious VDJ recombination scenarios were assigned using the TCRdist pipeline. In a later analysis, every TCR beta chain was defined by the combination of its CDR3 amino acid sequence and its V-gene family, and reads without a unique V-gene family were dropped. A later analysis removed 592 highly shared, low-generation-probability nucleotide sequences to deal with suspected cross-contamination and a sequencing artifact. In a later analysis, a clonal expansion index was calculated for each public chain from normalized within-repertoire ranks of inferred template counts. Generation probabilities in a later analysis came from a VDJ recombination model fitted to out-of-frame rearrangements, and those results were checked against IGoR. In a later analysis, hypergeometric tests were used to score TCR-TCR, TCR-HLA and TCR-CMV co-occurrence, with a repertoire-size bias correction applied to TCR pairs. False discovery rates were estimated in a later analysis by permuting HLA or CMV assignments 20 times. In a later analysis, co-occurring TCRs were grouped with DBSCAN, and TCRdist sequence similarity was added when clustering was performed within HLA-allele-positive subsets. Co-occurrence clustering excluded repertoires with fewer than 30,000 or more than 120,000 public chains, plus five with anomalous nucleotide sharing. This immuneACCESS table, as held by TCRdb, lists in-frame sequences with V and J called but not all clones. Of the missing ones, under half trace to an unresolved V gene in checked studies; the others have no known cause. V, J and clone size reflect that table, while D and trimming were determined from the DNA. This sample is represented by about 140,000 clones; 65% to 80% of them were singletons. About 1.8% of the sample is taken by the ten largest.

In regard to this clone: Its recognized antigen is unknown. One base away there is no much larger clone; base qualities are not given.

The cohort consisted of hundreds of healthy bone marrow donors. Cohort members were all nominally healthy when sampled, although unrecorded immune exposures were likely present. The donor was CMV seronegative and belonged to the group of 352 seronegative cohort members. Every donor gave a peripheral blood sample, and the peripheral blood mononuclear cells from that sample were used for TCR beta sequencing. The Qiagen DNeasy Blood Extraction Kit was used to extract genomic DNA from the blood cell samples. The germline V end is reduced by 6 bases and the J end by 6 bases; junction bases left unmatched: 5. The CDR3 covers 13 residues, taking in both the cysteine and the phenylalanine. Just CDR3 DNA is preserved here, 39 bases in frame from base 1. CDR1 and CDR2 are read off the germline V gene as SGHRS and YFSETQ. Broader findings and caveats from the paper: V-gene and J-gene trimming of TCR beta chains was associated with a missense DCLRE1C variant in a later genetic analysis, and the association was replicated in an independent cohort. In a later analysis, TCR association rates were found to vary across HLA loci, with the most associated TCRs seen for DRB1 alleles and the fewest for HLA-C alleles. The classifier was reported to diagnose cytomegalovirus status with high specificity and sensitivity in both the original and validation cohorts. Some IMGT-functional V segments, including TRBV6-2 and TRBV6-3, could not be told apart with the 87-base-pair reads, so those segments were excluded. Presence/absence analyses assumed roughly uniform sequencing depth across donors, an assumption that may not hold. In vitro tests confirmed that three of the cytomegalovirus-associated TCR beta chains recognize cytomegalovirus antigens. The only immune exposure information available for the cohort was CMV serostatus. Because counts were too low, about 15 rarely observed V segments, including chromosome 9 orphons, were left out of the earlier analysis of several hundred of the donors. Compared with equally common non-associated chains, HLA-associated TCR beta chains in a later analysis were more clonally expanded and had lower generation probabilities. Across donors, most TCR sequences were observed very rarely, whereas some public TCRs were present in many individuals. Only TCR beta chains were sequenced in this cohort, and the absence of alpha or paired-chain data limited detectable features. Correlated functional status among segregating V segments might reflect linkage disequilibrium, but an unknown experimental factor could not be ruled out. According to the authors, the approach could potentially be generalized to other disease states and immunological phenotypes. Broadly in line with IMGT annotations, most TCR beta V segments showed up in productive rearrangements about 87% or about 30% of the time in an earlier analysis of several hundred of the donors. According to a later analysis, parvovirus B19, influenza, CMV and Epstein-Barr virus appeared linked to several top co-occurrence clusters. According to a later analysis, most CMV-associated TCR beta chains appeared to be HLA-restricted, and the HLA associations seemed to be driven largely by CMV exposure. A later analysis associated 15,000 or so TCR beta sequences with specific HLA alleles at a false discovery rate of 0.05. In a later genetic analysis, fewer N-insertions in productive TCRs were reported among donors in an Asian-associated ancestry cluster than the approximately 710-donor mean. A further reported finding was that TCR beta sequences accurately predicted the HLA-A and HLA-B alleles for most subjects in the first cohort. When HLA alleles, especially DR and DQ, strongly co-occurred, TCR associations were difficult to assign to individual alleles. A cluster of highly shared sequence variants was judged likely to be a technical artifact of the sequencing pipeline. Because HLA typing was unavailable for some donors at each locus, only the typed subset was used in association tests. A total of 164 TCR beta chains were listed by the study as associated with cytomegalovirus.

The source of this sequence is a woman between 40 and 55 years old in good health and CMV-seronegative. The chain is made from TRBV5-1 and TRBJ2-3; TRBD1 lines up with 9 middle nucleotides. The sequenced material came from PBMCs. The CDR3 here reads CASTGQGRDTQYF. The nucleotides read TGCGCCAGCACGGGACAGGGTAGGGATACGCAGTATTTT. Beyond the CDR3, the reference TRBV5-1 and TRBJ2-3 genes provide the residues; the full variable domain reads: KAGVTQTPRYLIKTRGQQVTLSCSPISGHRSVSWYQQTPGQGLQFLFEYFSETQRNKGNFPGRFSGRQFSNSRSEMNVSTLELGDSALYLCASTGQGRDTQYFGPGTRLTVL.